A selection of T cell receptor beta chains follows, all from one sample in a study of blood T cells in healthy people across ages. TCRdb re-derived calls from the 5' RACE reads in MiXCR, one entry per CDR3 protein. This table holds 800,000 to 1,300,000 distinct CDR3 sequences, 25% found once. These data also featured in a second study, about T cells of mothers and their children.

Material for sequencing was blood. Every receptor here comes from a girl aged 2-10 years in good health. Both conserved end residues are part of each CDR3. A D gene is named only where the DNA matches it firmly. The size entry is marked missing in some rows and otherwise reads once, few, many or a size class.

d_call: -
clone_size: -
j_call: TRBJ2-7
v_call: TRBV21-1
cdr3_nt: TGTGCCAGCAGCAAATCCGGGCAGTACTTC
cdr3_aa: CASSKSGQYF

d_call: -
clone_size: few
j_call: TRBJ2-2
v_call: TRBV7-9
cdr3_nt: TGTGCCAGCAGCTTAGTGGACCTACTAGGGGAGCTGTTTTTT
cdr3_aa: CASSLVDLLGELFF

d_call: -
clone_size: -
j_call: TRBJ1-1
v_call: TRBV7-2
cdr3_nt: TGTGCCAGCAGGGAGGGAATGAACACTGAAGCTTTCTTT
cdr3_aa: CASREGMNTEAFF

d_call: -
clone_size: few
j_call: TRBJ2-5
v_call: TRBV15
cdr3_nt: TGTGCCACCAGCAGAGATCGGGCAGGGCTGGAGACCCAGTACTTC
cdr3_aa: CATSRDRAGLETQYF

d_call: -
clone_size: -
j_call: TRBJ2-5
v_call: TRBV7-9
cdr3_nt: TGTGCCAGCAGCTTACCCGGTACAGGAGGGGGCCCAGAGACCCAGTACTTC
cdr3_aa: CASSLPGTGGGPETQYF

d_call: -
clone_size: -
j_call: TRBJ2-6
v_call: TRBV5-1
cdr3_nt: TGCGCCAGCAGCTTGGAGGAGGGGACAAGTTTGTCTTCTGGGGCCAACGTCCTGACTTTC
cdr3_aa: CASSLEEGTSLSSGANVLTF

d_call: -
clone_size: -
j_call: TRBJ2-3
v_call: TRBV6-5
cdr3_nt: TGTGCCAGCAGCTACACGGGGGTGGGCGATACGCAGTATTTT
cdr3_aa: CASSYTGVGDTQYF

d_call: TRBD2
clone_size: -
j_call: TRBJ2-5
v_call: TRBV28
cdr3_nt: TGTGCCAGCAGGACAAGCGGGGGGGCCGGGGCGCAGACCCAGTACTTC
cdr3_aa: CASRTSGGAGAQTQYF

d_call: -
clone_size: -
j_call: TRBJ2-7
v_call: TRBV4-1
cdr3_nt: TGCGCCAGCAGCCAGGATACTAACAGGGACGAGCAGTACTTC
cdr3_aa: CASSQDTNRDEQYF

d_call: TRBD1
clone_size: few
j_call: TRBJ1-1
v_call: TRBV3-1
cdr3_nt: TGTGCCAGCAGCCAAGTCCCTGGGGGCCGACAGGGAAAGAACACTGAAGCTTTCTTT
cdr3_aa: CASSQVPGGRQGKNTEAFF

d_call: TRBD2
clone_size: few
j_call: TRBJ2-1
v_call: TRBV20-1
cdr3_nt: TGCAGTGCTAGAGATCCTAGCGGGGGGCCACGCCAAAATGAGCAGTTCTTC
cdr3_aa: CSARDPSGGPRQNEQFF